This T cell receptor (beta chain) originates from a study of beta chain features in type 1 diabetes. All of the isolated RNA was reverse transcribed, so expressed TCRB transcripts were sequenced. TCRdb's table, derived via immunoSEQ multiplex PCR, lists solely in-frame clones and lacks some. Of about 230,000 clones in the sample, approximately 16% are singletons; the top ten hold approximately 0.086%. Trimming left V 4 bases short and J 2 bases short, with 10 bases between. Germline V gene lookup returns CDR1 SQVTM and CDR2 ANQGSEA. This CDR3 has 13 residues. Whole-study results and caveats: TCRB CDR3s from Type 1 diabetes patients were moderately but significantly shorter in all four CD4+ subsets.

A few counts support this clone. Its target is unknown. The sequenced sample consisted of naive CD4+ T cells from blood. V gene TRBV29-1 combines with J gene TRBJ2-3; D is ambiguous. The receptor's source is a man in his thirties or forties with type 1 diabetes. CDR3 protein: CSVVGQYTDTQYF. The CDR3 DNA sequence: TGCAGCGTTGTCGGCCAGTACACAGATACGCAGTATTTT.